This T cell receptor beta chain was found in a study of siplizumab effects on memory and regulatory T cells. The study's findings and limits: Siplizumab caused a significant drop in alloreactive sequences traceable to unstimulated CD4+ memory cells.

Worth noting for this clone: What it recognizes is unknown.

TCRdb's copy holds only in-frame clones and misses some; the assay was immunoSEQ multiplex PCR. Here the sample spans about 120,000 clones, roughly 93% being singletons. Trimming left V 0 bases short and J 4 bases short, with 9 bases between. CDR3 size: 14 residues. CDR1 and CDR2 from the germline V gene are LNHNV and YYDKDF (reference sequence). The chain joins TRBV15 to TRBJ1-1, with no clear D. This sequence was found in a human donor in good health. Material: non-Treg CD4+ T cells sorted from blood. The CDR3 loop is CATSRDLVATEAFF. CDR3 in DNA: TGTGCCACCAGCAGAGATTTGGTGGCCACTGAAGCTTTCTTT.